What follows are 4 T cell receptor beta chains derived from one specimen sequenced in a study of neoadjuvant anti-PD-1 for oral cavity cancer (dated by TCRdb to about 2021). Receptors were amplified or captured by the immunoSEQ multiplex PCR assay. As stored in TCRdb, this immuneACCESS dataset retains in-frame rearrangements with V and J assigned. A fraction of the clones does not appear; measured against another copy, unresolved V genes explain less than half of the discrepancy, and the remainder lacks a known reason. Across this sample there are about 15,000 clones, with under 65% seen only once. The top ten hold roughly 2.3% of the sample. The time point label of this sample denotes: before neoadjuvant nivolumab. Sequences were derived from PBMCs, sampled before nivolumab (anti-PD-1) treatment. These receptors were taken from a person aged 35 to 85 with oral cavity squamous cell carcinoma.

This clone came up once. The rearrangement uses TRBV6-6 and TRBJ1-1; D is possibly TRBD1 (6 bases). The V end was cut by 6 bases, the J end by 2 bases, with 16 bases between. This CDR3 comprises 15 residues. Looked up from germline, CDR1 is MNHNY and CDR2 is SVGAGI (reference sequence). DNA for the CDR3: TGTGCCAGCAGGGGGGCAGGGGATGGAAACACTGAAGCTTTCTTT. It yields the protein CASRGAGDGNTEAFF.

The J gene is TRBJ1-5, the V gene TRBV6-4; no clear D. Per germline, CDR1 MRHNA and CDR2 SNTAGT. The V end was cut by 5 bases, the J end by 1 base, with 9 bases between. This CDR3 is 14 amino acids long. This chain's CDR3 is CASSQDLSNQPQHF. The CDR3 nucleotides read TGTGCCAGCAGTCAGGACTTAAGCAATCAGCCCCAGCATTTT.

The chain carries TRBV5-5 and TRBJ2-7, with 9 bases lining up with TRBD1. The germline V gene encodes CDR1 SGHKS and CDR2 YYEKEE (reference sequence). The CDR3 has 15 amino acids. Trimming took 2 bases from V and 4 from J; bases not matched to a gene: 7. CDR3 region: CASSFQQGAFYEQYF. CDR3 DNA sequence: TGTGCCAGCAGCTTCCAACAGGGGGCTTTTTACGAGCAGTACTTC.

This clone was seen only once. V and J are TRBV5-1 and TRBJ2-5, with D perhaps matching TRBD1 or TRBD2 (5 bases each). Germline-derived CDR1 and CDR2 are SGHRS and YFSETQ. This CDR3 is built from 14 residues. Trimming took off 7 bases at V and 4 bases at J, with 17 bases between the two ends. The CDR3 DNA reads as TGCGCCAGCCGGGCAGGGAGATTGGGAGAGACCCAGTACTTC. It is translated as CASRAGRLGETQYF. Full variable domain (rest looked up from reference TRBV5-1 and TRBJ2-5): KAGVTQTPRYLIKTRGQQVTLSCSPISGHRSVSWYQQTPGQGLQFLFEYFSETQRNKGNFPGRFSGRQFSNSRSEMNVSTLELGDSALYLCASRAGRLGETQYFGPGTRLLVL.